This is a list of T cell receptor beta chains from one sample in a study of cytomegalovirus exposure and HLA in healthy donors. The table came from immunoSEQ multiplex PCR; TCRdb's copy has only in-frame clones and leaves some out. Altogether 150,000 or so clones are present, around nine tenths being singletons, with the ten largest covering 1.4%. The sample taken for sequencing was PBMCs. These receptors were taken from a woman aged 25 to 39 in good health and CMV-seronegative. The conserved cysteine and the conserved F or W are not part of the CDR3 here.

J gene | V gene | CDR3 protein
TRBJ2-7 | TRBV6-7 | ASTPAGWSSYEQY
TRBJ2-7 | TRBV19 | ASSRTQWTGGEQY
TRBJ2-1 | TRBV9 | ASSVALETWDNEQF
TRBJ2-1 | TRBV4-1 | ASSQDQLAGGGNEQF
TRBJ1-4 | TRBV7-9 | ASSFSGEEKLF
TRBJ1-1 | TRBV6-1 | ASSEGPTGDTEAF
TRBJ2-1 | TRBV4-1 | ASSQLFGRGGPYNEQF
TRBJ2-3 | TRBV7-2 | ASSPSGPAGGPVDTQY
TRBJ1-2 | TRBV2 | ASTPQVYGYT
TRBJ1-1 | TRBV4-1 | ASSYGGEAF